The 21 T cell receptor beta chains below were found in one sample sequenced in a study of technical replicates of blood from a handful of donors. TCRdb's table, derived via immunoSEQ multiplex PCR, lists solely in-frame clones and lacks some. The table includes around 80,000 clones, roughly 98% detected once. Material for sequencing was T cells isolated from PBMCs. The origin of the receptors is a human donor in good health.

This chain links TRBV10-1 with TRBJ2-7; D might be TRBD1 (5 bases). The germline gives CDR1 WNHNN, CDR2 SYGVQD (reference sequence). Trimming took 1 base from V and 3 from J, leaving 10 bases between them. The CDR3 is 14 amino acids. The CDR3 DNA is TGCGCCAGCAGTGAGTATACAGGAGACTACGAGCAGTACTTC. It specifies CASSEYTGDYEQYF.

The chain carries TRBV9 and TRBJ2-7; the match to TRBD2 covers 10 bases. The V gene's germline CDR1 is SGDLS and CDR2 YYNGEE. The CDR3 runs 16 residues. V dropped 1 base and J dropped 7; count of bases not matched to a gene: 11. The CDR3 DNA is TGTGCCAGCAGCGTATGGGCCAGCGGGGGGGCAAGGGAGCAGTACTTC. Protein sequence: CASSVWASGGAREQYF.

The gene calls are TRBV10-3 and TRBJ1-4, with D maybe TRBD1 (5 bases). Germline CDR1 reads ENHRY; CDR2 reads SYGVKD. Trimming took off 6 bases at V and 8 bases at J, with 13 bases between the two ends. The CDR3 runs to 13 residues. This CDR3 is CAIRPGQREKLFF. In DNA, the CDR3 is TGTGCCATCAGGCCCGGACAACGCGAAAAACTGTTTTTT.

The V and J genes are TRBV10-3 and TRBJ2-7; the match to TRBD1 covers 7 bases. V trimming: 7 bases; J trimming: 1 base; junction bases outside the gene matches: 7. This CDR3 is 14 amino acids long. CDR1 and CDR2 (germline): ENHRY, SYGVKD. The CDR3 DNA sequence: TGTGCCATCAAAACAGGGACAGCTTCCTACGAGCAGTACTTC. Translating gives CAIKTGTASYEQYF.

Written as DNA, the CDR3 is TGTGCCAGCTCCGACGGGGGACAGAAAACAGATACGCAGTATTTT. Translated, it gives CASSDGGQKTDTQYF. The chain links TRBV28 to TRBJ2-3; D is perhaps TRBD1 (7 bases). This CDR3 is 15 amino acids long. Trimming removed 8 bases at V and 3 bases at J, with 18 bases between. CDR1 is MDHEN and CDR2 is SYDVKM in the germline V gene.

The gene calls are TRBV4-1 and TRBJ2-1; D ambiguous. Germline V gives CDR1 MGHRA, CDR2 YSYEKL. The CDR3 loop spans 12 amino acids. V lost 1 base and J 13 bases, leaving 11 bases between the germline ends. CDR3 DNA sequence: TGCGCCAGCAGCCAAGTAGATAGAATTCAGTTCTTC. Translation: CASSQVDRIQFF.

The chain uses TRBV18 and TRBJ2-2; unclear D gene. The CDR3 runs to 16 residues. V lost 5 bases to trimming and J lost 1 base, with 14 bases between them. CDR1 and CDR2 from the germline V gene are KGHSH and LQKENI. The CDR3 DNA sequence: TGTGCCAGCTCATTGAGGCGTCAACAGAACACCGGGGAGCTGTTTTTT. Its translation is CASSLRRQQNTGELFF.

The chain couples TRBV28 to TRBJ2-4, with 7 bases fitting TRBD2. J was trimmed by 2 bases and V by 5 bases; bases with no gene match: 9. The CDR3 length is 16 residues. Germline loops: CDR1 MDHEN, CDR2 SYDVKM. CDR3 in amino acids: CASSLRLAGPKNIQYF. Written as DNA, the CDR3 is TGTGCCAGCAGTCTCCGACTAGCCGGGCCCAAAAACATTCAGTACTTC.

The chain uses TRBV6-5 and TRBJ1-2; tentative D call: TRBD1 (5 bases). The CDR3 length is 13 residues. Germline-derived CDR1 and CDR2 are MNHEY and SVGAGI. Trimming shortened V by 5 bases and J by 5 bases, and 12 bases separated the two germline ends. This chain's CDR3 is CASSQRDRYGYTF. The CDR3 DNA is TGTGCCAGCAGTCAAAGAGACAGATATGGCTACACCTTC.

This clone was seen once. The chain recombines TRBV5-4 with TRBJ1-4, with 7 bases fitting TRBD1. The germline gives CDR1 SGHNT, CDR2 YYREEE (reference sequence). The CDR3 contains 15 residues. The V and J ends lost 2 bases and 7 bases, in that order; junction bases with no gene match: 8. Here the CDR3 reads CASSLPGQRGEKLFF. CDR3 DNA sequence: TGTGCCAGCAGCTTACCGGGACAGAGGGGTGAAAAACTGTTTTTT.

The chain uses TRBV2 and TRBJ2-3, with TRBD2 identical over 11 bases. Germline V gene data show CDR1 as SNHLY and CDR2 as FYNNEI. CDR3 length: 18 residues. V gave up 4 bases and J gave up 4 bases; unmatched junction bases: 13. The CDR3 DNA reads TGTGCCAGCAGTGGACTAGCGGGGTGGGTTCGGTCTCCAGATACGCAGTATTTT. Protein sequence: CASSGLAGWVRSPDTQYF.

The chain has TRBV7-6 and TRBJ2-2, with D perhaps TRBD2 (7 bases). Germline CDR1 and CDR2: SGHVS and FNYEAQ. With 5 bases removed from V and 5 bases from J, the gap between germline ends came to 21 bases. The CDR3 has 17 residues. The CDR3, as DNA: TGTGCCAGCAGCCCCCAGGGGCTAGCGGACTTAACCGGGGAGCTGTTTTTT. Encoded protein: CASSPQGLADLTGELFF.

V and J are TRBV2 and TRBJ2-3; 9 positions match TRBD1. The CDR3 is 15 residues long. Germline CDR1 is SNHLY and CDR2 is FYNNEI. V lost 5 bases, J lost 3 bases, and 6 bases stayed unmatched. The DNA for the CDR3 is TGTGCCAGCAGTATACAGGGGGCGAGGACAGATACGCAGTATTTT. This encodes CASSIQGARTDTQYF.

The chain is built from TRBV28 and TRBJ2-7, with TRBD1 identical over 9 bases. Germline CDR1 is MDHEN and CDR2 is SYDVKM. The V segment lost 5 bases and the J segment 3 bases; nucleotides outside the gene matches: 8. There are 15 residues in the CDR3. The CDR3 coding sequence is TGTGCCAGCAGTCTTCATAAGACAGGGGGCTACGAGCAGTACTTC. As protein: CASSLHKTGGYEQYF.

The genes are TRBV28 and TRBJ1-4; D may be TRBD1 (6 bases). This CDR3 is built from 12 residues. Germline loops: CDR1 MDHEN, CDR2 SYDVKM. Deletions cut 6 bases from V and 8 bases from J, with 10 bases between. The CDR3 DNA is TGTGCCAGCAGAGGACAGTACGAAAAACTGTTTTTT. Its translation is CASRGQYEKLFF. Drawing the rest from reference TRBV28 and TRBJ1-4, the complete variable domain is DVKVTQSSRYLVKRTGEKVFLECVQDMDHENMFWYRQDPGLGLRLIYFSYDVKMKEKGDIPEGYSVSREKKERFSLILESASTNQTSMYLCASRGQYEKLFFGSGTQLSVL.

The rearrangement uses TRBV5-8 and TRBJ1-1; D gene uncertain. CDR3 length equals 16 residues. V was clipped by 0 bases and J by 1 base, with 13 bases between them. Germline values: CDR1 SGHTS, CDR2 YDEGEE. The DNA for the CDR3 is TGTGCCAGCAGCTTGGAATGGTTCCGCAGGAACACTGAAGCTTTCTTT. Amino acids: CASSLEWFRRNTEAFF.

Concerning this clone itself: The junction shows a germline mismatch at one end, possibly a read error. V usage is TRBV6-6 and J usage is TRBJ1-1; 8 bases map to TRBD1. Looked up from germline, CDR1 is MNHNY and CDR2 is SVGAGI (reference sequence). The CDR3 loop spans 15 amino acids. In DNA, the CDR3 is TGTGCCAGCAGCTACTGGACAGGGACGGACACTGAAGCTTTCTTT. Protein product: CASSYWTGTDTEAFF.

V is TRBV28 and J is TRBJ2-2, with TRBD2 matching 12 bases. In germline, CDR1 is MDHEN, CDR2 SYDVKM. The CDR3 is 15 amino acids. V dropped 8 bases and J dropped 4; count of bases not matched to a gene: 5. Here the CDR3 DNA reads TGTGCCAGCCAAGGACTAGCGGGACTCACCGGGGAGCTGTTTTTT. Translating it yields CASQGLAGLTGELFF.

This sequence joins TRBV11-3 and TRBJ2-3; TRBD2 matches 9 bases. This CDR3 has 16 residues. Germline lookup yields CDR1 SGHNT and CDR2 YENEEA. The V and J ends lost 5 bases and 4 bases, in that order; junction bases with no gene match: 10. The DNA for the CDR3 is TGTGCCAGCAGCGTTCCTAGCGGGGCCTATGCAGATACGCAGTATTTT. This codes for CASSVPSGAYADTQYF.

The rearrangement uses TRBV5-1 and TRBJ2-1; TRBD1 is a possible D gene (5 bases). The CDR3 has 13 amino acids. The ends were cut back, 1 base at V and 7 bases at J, with 9 bases in the middle. The V gene's germline CDR1 is SGHRS and CDR2 YFSETQ. The CDR3 coding sequence is TGCGCCAGCAGCTTGCTGGCAGGGAATGAGCAGTTCTTC. Translated: CASSLLAGNEQFF. The variable domain in full, with the rest retrieved from reference TRBV5-1 and TRBJ2-1, is KAGVTQTPRYLIKTRGQQVTLSCSPISGHRSVSWYQQTPGQGLQFLFEYFSETQRNKGNFPGRFSGRQFSNSRSEMNVSTLELGDSALYLCASSLLAGNEQFFGPGTRLTVL.

The chain joins TRBV11-3 to TRBJ2-7, with D tentatively TRBD1 (5 bases). CDR1 SGHNT and CDR2 YENEEA come from the germline V gene. This CDR3 comprises 13 residues. The V end lost 2 bases, the J end lost 5 bases, and 10 bases lay between the germline ends. The CDR3 DNA is TGTGCCAGCAGCTTATCCAGGGTGAACGAGCAGTACTTC. This sequence encodes CASSLSRVNEQYF.